These 11 T cell receptor beta chains share one sample of origin, sequenced in a study of spatial heterogeneity in lung cancer. The time point: sample taken at primary tumor resection. In each case, whole RNA from tumor, nontumor lung or frozen PBMC was sequenced unsorted. In TCRdb, the 5' RACE reads were re-called with MiXCR into one record per CDR3 protein. The table has some 11,000 distinct CDR3 sequences, around 24% seen once. This material consisted of PBMCs, taken at surgery. All receptors derive from a female donor with early-stage non-small cell lung cancer.

This clonotype has at least ten counts. This sequence joins TRBV7-6 and TRBJ2-7, with 12 bases identical to TRBD2. V lost 0 bases and J lost 1; bases outside the gene matches: 13. CDR1 is SGHVS, CDR2 FNYEAQ, per germline. The CDR3 covers 20 residues. The CDR3 loop is CASSLAGFRTSGASSYEQYF. Written as DNA, the CDR3 is TGTGCCAGCAGCTTAGCGGGATTTAGGACTAGCGGGGCCTCGTCCTACGAGCAGTACTTC.

The table lists this clonotype with many counts. The chain has TRBV15 and TRBJ2-3, with unresolved D. V dropped 8 bases and J dropped 6 bases, with 9 bases sitting between them. Germline V gene data show CDR1 as LNHNV and CDR2 as YYDKDF (reference sequence). This CDR3 has 11 amino acids. In nucleotides, the CDR3 is TGTGCCACCTTCTCCCGGGATACGCAGTATTTT. Its translation is CATFSRDTQYF.

The CDR3 region is CASSLAGPGAEGTQYF. The CDR3 coding sequence is TGTGCCAGCAGCTTAGCCGGGCCAGGGGCGGAAGGGACCCAGTACTTC. The chain couples TRBV7-8 to TRBJ2-5; tentatively, D is TRBD1 (6 bases). The CDR3 is 16 amino acids. Germline CDR1 is SGHVS and CDR2 is FQNEAQ. Trimming removed 0 bases at V and 7 bases at J, with 18 bases between.

The V and J genes are TRBV20-1 and TRBJ2-5, with 13 bases identical to TRBD2. Trimming removed 3 bases from V and 3 bases from J; junction bases left unmatched: 1. CDR3 length equals 14 residues. The germline CDR1 and CDR2 sequences are DFQATT and SNEGSKA (reference sequence). Here the CDR3 reads CSARGLAGKETQYF. CDR3 coding DNA: TGCAGTGCTAGGGGACTAGCGGGAAAAGAGACCCAGTACTTC.

The chain couples TRBV7-3 to TRBJ1-6; D remains ambiguous. Deletions cut 5 bases from V and 13 bases from J, with 12 bases between. CDR3 length: 12 residues. Germline CDR1 and CDR2: SGHTA and FQGTGA. The CDR3 protein is CASSRTPGPLHF. The CDR3, as DNA: TGTGCCAGCAGCCGGACCCCCGGGCCCCTCCACTTT.

At least ten counts were recorded for this clonotype. Here the CDR3 DNA reads TGTGCCACCCGAGACACCGGCACCGGGGAGCTGTTTTTT. Encoded protein: CATRDTGTGELFF. The chain recombines TRBV24-1 with TRBJ2-2, with D unclear. From germline, CDR1 is KGHDR and CDR2 SFDVKD. V lost 9 bases and J lost 4, with 11 bases in between. This CDR3 spans 13 amino acids.

This clonotype was picked up many times. V gene TRBV24-1 combines with J gene TRBJ2-1; 8 nucleotides agree with TRBD2. The CDR3 extends over 16 amino acids. Trimming took 3 bases from V and 0 from J; bases not matched to a gene: 3. The germline V gene encodes CDR1 KGHDR and CDR2 SFDVKD. The CDR3 reads CATSDRSGSSYNEQFF. In DNA, the CDR3 is TGTGCCACCAGTGATCGAAGCGGGAGCTCCTACAATGAGCAGTTCTTC.

The chain has TRBV6-2 or TRBV6-3 and TRBJ2-3; D remains unclear. Per germline, CDR1 MNHEY and CDR2 SVGEGT. Trimming took 0 bases from V and 0 from J, leaving 4 bases between them. The CDR3 length is 14 residues. The CDR3 here is CASSYSTSTDTQYF. CDR3 DNA sequence: TGTGCCAGCAGTTACTCGACTAGCACAGATACGCAGTATTTT.

The chain is built from TRBV28 and TRBJ2-7; no firm D call. This CDR3 has 13 amino acids. Germline CDR1 reads MDHEN; CDR2 reads SYDVKM. Trimming left V 3 bases short and J 2 bases short, with 8 bases between. Here the CDR3 DNA reads TGTGCCAGCAGTTTGAACGGACCCTACGAGCAGTACTTC. This codes for CASSLNGPYEQYF.

This clonotype has just a few counts. The genes are TRBV28 and TRBJ1-1; D gene ambiguous. Germline-derived CDR1 and CDR2 are MDHEN and SYDVKM. V lost 2 bases to trimming and J lost 6 bases, with 7 bases between them. The length of the CDR3 is 12 residues. The CDR3 is CASSLSAAEAFF. The CDR3 coding sequence is TGTGCCAGCAGTTTAAGTGCTGCTGAAGCTTTCTTT.

The chain couples TRBV20-1 to TRBJ2-7, with D perhaps matching TRBD1 (6 bases). The V gene's germline CDR1 is DFQATT and CDR2 SNEGSKA (reference sequence). This CDR3 contains 12 residues. The V and J ends lost 3 bases and 7 bases respectively, with 13 bases between them. CDR3 DNA: TGCAGTGCTAGGTGGACAGTTGGAGAGCAGTACTTC. This gives the protein CSARWTVGEQYF.